Listed below are T cell receptor beta chains from one sample, sequenced in a study of blood T cell repertoires in COVID-19. Some clones are missing from TCRdb's copy, which holds only in-frame ones; the method was immunoSEQ multiplex PCR. Here the sample spans about 92,000 clones, 85% being singletons. What was sequenced was peripheral blood. Source of these receptors: an elderly man with acute or convalescent COVID-19. Both conserved end residues are part of each CDR3. The order of the fields is J gene, clone size, V gene, D gene, CDR3 protein, CDR3 DNA. D genes are given only for firm matches. Not all rows give a size; the values are once, few, many and, for expanded clones, a class.

J: TRBJ1-5; size: -; V: TRBV19; D: TRBD1; CDR3: CASNSDRGQQPQHF; DNA: TGTGCCAGTAATTCGGACAGGGGCCAGCAGCCCCAGCATTTT
J: TRBJ1-5; size: -; V: TRBV28; D: TRBD1; CDR3: CASRGTGGGQPQHF; DNA: TGTGCCAGCAGGGGGACAGGGGGAGGTCAGCCCCAGCATTTT
J: TRBJ2-5; size: few; V: TRBV5-5; D: -; CDR3: CAGGQWETQYF; DNA: TGTGCCGGAGGACAGTGGGAGACCCAGTACTTC
J: TRBJ1-1; size: -; V: TRBV6-5; D: -; CDR3: CASTQNTEAFF; DNA: TGTGCCAGCACCCAAAACACTGAAGCTTTCTTT
J: TRBJ2-7; size: -; V: TRBV27; D: -; CDR3: CASSLSGGRRHEQYF; DNA: TGTGCCAGCAGTTTGTCGGGTGGCCGCCGCCACGAGCAGTACTTC
J: TRBJ1-1; size: -; V: TRBV30; D: -; CDR3: CAWSGLDTKAFF; DNA: TGTGCCTGGAGTGGCCTGGACACCAAAGCTTTCTTT
J: TRBJ2-7; size: -; V: TRBV10-3; D: -; CDR3: CAITATPAGYEQYF; DNA: TGTGCCATCACCGCAACTCCGGCAGGCTACGAGCAGTACTTC
J: TRBJ1-5; size: -; V: TRBV28; D: TRBD1; CDR3: CASSLGQGFISSNQPQHF; DNA: TGTGCCAGCAGCCTCGGACAGGGCTTCATTAGTAGCAATCAGCCCCAGCATTTT
J: TRBJ2-7; size: -; V: TRBV27; D: -; CDR3: CASSPRVGEQYF; DNA: TGTGCCAGCAGCCCCCGCGTTGGCGAGCAGTACTTC
J: TRBJ2-5; size: -; V: TRBV5-1; D: -; CDR3: CASSSSGETQYF; DNA: TGCGCCAGCAGCTCCTCGGGAGAGACCCAGTACTTC
J: TRBJ1-5; size: -; V: TRBV28; D: -; CDR3: CASSPRILDSNQPQHF; DNA: TGTGCCAGCAGTCCGAGGATCTTGGATAGCAATCAGCCCCAGCATTTT
J: TRBJ1-4; size: few; V: TRBV3-1/TRBV3-2; D: -; CDR3: CASSQTGLVEKLFF; DNA: TGTGCCAGCAGCCAAACAGGGCTAGTTGAAAAACTGTTTTTT
J: TRBJ1-6; size: few; V: TRBV19; D: -; CDR3: CASSPGPNSPLHF; DNA: TGTGCCAGTAGTCCTGGGCCAAATTCACCCCTCCACTTT
J: TRBJ1-1; size: -; V: TRBV27; D: -; CDR3: CASSLGGRPTEAFF; DNA: TGTGCCAGCAGTTTGGGGGGGCGGCCCACTGAAGCTTTCTTT
J: TRBJ1-1; size: few; V: TRBV14; D: TRBD1; CDR3: CASSPRPGTDRSAFF; DNA: TGTGCCAGCAGCCCCCGTCCCGGGACAGATCGATCTGCTTTCTTT
J: TRBJ2-1; size: -; V: TRBV7-3; D: TRBD2; CDR3: CASSLLAETYNEQFF; DNA: TGTGCCAGCAGCTTACTAGCGGAAACCTACAATGAGCAGTTCTTC
J: TRBJ1-3; size: -; V: TRBV3-1/TRBV3-2; D: -; CDR3: CASKLGVEGNTIYF; DNA: TGTGCCAGCAAGTTGGGAGTTGAAGGAAACACCATATATTTT
J: TRBJ2-3; size: -; V: TRBV9; D: -; CDR3: CASSVQARTDTQYF; DNA: TGTGCCAGCAGCGTGCAGGCCCGCACAGATACGCAGTATTTT
J: TRBJ1-1; size: -; V: TRBV9; D: TRBD1; CDR3: CASSVGTGTLRDTEAFF; DNA: TGTGCCAGCAGCGTAGGGACAGGGACTCTCCGGGACACTGAAGCTTTCTTT
J: TRBJ2-1; size: -; V: TRBV3-1/TRBV3-2; D: TRBD2; CDR3: CASSQVAGHNEQFF; DNA: TGTGCCAGCAGCCAAGTAGCGGGACACAATGAGCAGTTCTTC
J: TRBJ2-6; size: -; V: TRBV19; D: TRBD2; CDR3: CAMPGGTTSGANVLTF; DNA: TGTGCCATGCCCGGGGGGACTACCTCTGGGGCCAACGTCCTGACTTTC
J: TRBJ1-5; size: -; V: TRBV19; D: -; CDR3: CASSIAGASNQPQHF; DNA: TGTGCCAGTAGTATAGCTGGGGCAAGCAATCAGCCCCAGCATTTT
J: TRBJ2-3; size: -; V: TRBV28; D: TRBD2; CDR3: CASSRVAGAADTQYF; DNA: TGTGCCAGCAGCCGAGTAGCGGGAGCCGCAGATACGCAGTATTTT
J: TRBJ2-7; size: -; V: TRBV18; D: -; CDR3: CASSPQVHATYEQYF; DNA: TGTGCCAGCTCACCCCAGGTACATGCAACCTACGAGCAGTACTTC
J: TRBJ2-1; size: once; V: TRBV6-6; D: -; CDR3: CATNGAGAYNEQFF; DNA: TGTGCCACCAATGGGGCCGGTGCCTACAATGAGCAGTTCTTC
J: TRBJ1-6; size: -; V: TRBV6-5; D: TRBD1; CDR3: CAISQGATDSPLHF; DNA: TGTGCCATTTCACAGGGGGCTACGGATTCACCCCTCCACTTT
J: TRBJ1-5; size: -; V: TRBV3-1/TRBV3-2; D: -; CDR3: CASSRGRDQPQHF; DNA: TGTGCCAGCAGCCGCGGGAGGGATCAGCCCCAGCATTTT
J: TRBJ1-4; size: -; V: TRBV5-1; D: TRBD1; CDR3: CASSLARTGLNEKLFF; DNA: TGCGCCAGCAGCTTGGCCCGGACAGGCCTTAATGAAAAACTGTTTTTT
J: TRBJ1-4; size: -; V: TRBV18; D: -; CDR3: CASSPGQTHEKLFF; DNA: TGTGCCAGCTCACCGGGGCAGACGCATGAAAAACTGTTTTTT
J: TRBJ2-1; size: -; V: TRBV7-2; D: -; CDR3: CASSLARGLSSYNEQFF; DNA: TGTGCCAGCAGCTTAGCTCGCGGGTTGAGCTCCTACAATGAGCAGTTCTTC
J: TRBJ2-3; size: -; V: TRBV7-2; D: -; CDR3: CASSFGQGRTDTQYF; DNA: TGTGCCAGCAGCTTTGGGCAGGGGCGGACAGATACGCAGTATTTT
J: TRBJ2-5; size: -; V: TRBV6-5; D: -; CDR3: CASGPPSGYQETQYF; DNA: TGTGCCAGCGGCCCACCGTCGGGGTACCAAGAGACCCAGTACTTC
J: TRBJ1-6; size: -; V: TRBV7-9; D: TRBD1; CDR3: CASSEQGHNSPLHF; DNA: TGTGCCAGCAGCGAACAGGGGCATAATTCACCCCTCCACTTT
J: TRBJ2-1; size: -; V: TRBV5-1; D: -; CDR3: CASSLAAVYNEQFF; DNA: TGCGCCAGCAGCTTGGCCGCAGTCTACAATGAGCAGTTCTTC
J: TRBJ2-7; size: -; V: TRBV6-5; D: -; CDR3: CASVDGGYEQYF; DNA: TGTGCCAGCGTAGACGGGGGATACGAGCAGTACTTC
J: TRBJ1-1; size: -; V: TRBV19; D: -; CDR3: CASMPQVGPNTEAFF; DNA: TGTGCCAGTATGCCCCAGGTTGGGCCGAACACTGAAGCTTTCTTT
J: TRBJ1-2; size: few; V: TRBV19; D: -; CDR3: CASAGLGYGYTF; DNA: TGTGCCAGTGCGGGTTTGGGGTATGGCTACACCTTC